The rows below give T cell receptor beta chains drawn from one sample of a study of blood T cell repertoires in COVID-19. Only in-frame clones appear in the TCRdb table, and some are missing; sequencing was by immunoSEQ multiplex PCR. The data hold 250,000 to 350,000 clones, with about 85% observed a single time. The sample comprised peripheral blood. These receptors were taken from a human donor with COVID-19, enrolled during active disease. The donor label of this sample is uncertain. Both conserved end residues are part of each CDR3. A D gene is named only where the DNA matches it firmly. Clone sizes are given selectively: once, few, many, or a class where the clone is expanded.

cdr3_nt: TGTGCCAGCAGCCGCAGGGATGGCTACACCTTC
cdr3_aa: CASSRRDGYTF
v_call: TRBV3-1/TRBV3-2
clone_size: -
j_call: TRBJ1-2
d_call: -

cdr3_nt: TGTGCCAGCAGGGGGGGTGGGTCTGACGACGAGCAGTACTTC
cdr3_aa: CASRGGGSDDEQYF
v_call: TRBV6-5
clone_size: -
j_call: TRBJ2-7
d_call: -

cdr3_nt: TGTGCCAGCAGCTCTGTAGGGGGAACCTACGAGCAGTACTTC
cdr3_aa: CASSSVGGTYEQYF
v_call: TRBV11-2
clone_size: -
j_call: TRBJ2-7
d_call: -

cdr3_nt: TGTGCCAGCAGTGACGGACAGGGGGCAAGGAAGAATGGCTACACCTTC
cdr3_aa: CASSDGQGARKNGYTF
v_call: TRBV6-1
clone_size: -
j_call: TRBJ1-2
d_call: TRBD1

cdr3_nt: TGTGCCAGTAGTATAGTTGGGGGACAGACTGAAGCTTTCTTT
cdr3_aa: CASSIVGGQTEAFF
v_call: TRBV19
clone_size: -
j_call: TRBJ1-1
d_call: TRBD1

cdr3_nt: TGTGCCTCTTCCCGGCTAGCGGGTAACAATGAGCAGTTCTTC
cdr3_aa: CASSRLAGNNEQFF
v_call: TRBV9
clone_size: many
j_call: TRBJ2-1
d_call: TRBD2

cdr3_nt: TGTGCCAGCAGCGGACAGGGTGGTATGACTGAAGCTTTCTTT
cdr3_aa: CASSGQGGMTEAFF
v_call: TRBV2
clone_size: few
j_call: TRBJ1-1
d_call: TRBD1

cdr3_nt: TGTGCCAGCAGCCAGGACAGGGAGACTGGGGGCTACACCTTC
cdr3_aa: CASSQDRETGGYTF
v_call: TRBV3-1/TRBV3-2
clone_size: once
j_call: TRBJ1-2
d_call: TRBD1

cdr3_nt: TGTGCCAGCTCACCACAGACTAGCGGTGGGGTCAATGAGCAGTTCTTC
cdr3_aa: CASSPQTSGGVNEQFF
v_call: TRBV18
clone_size: -
j_call: TRBJ2-1
d_call: TRBD2

cdr3_nt: TGTGCCAGTACCCCGAGACAGGGTAACTATGGCTACACCTTC
cdr3_aa: CASTPRQGNYGYTF
v_call: TRBV19
clone_size: -
j_call: TRBJ1-2
d_call: TRBD1

cdr3_nt: TGTGCCAGCAGCCAAGATACGGCCACAGGGACTACCCCTGGCTACACCTTC
cdr3_aa: CASSQDTATGTTPGYTF
v_call: TRBV4-2
clone_size: once
j_call: TRBJ1-2
d_call: -

cdr3_nt: TGCGCCAGCAGCTTGGGGGACAGGGCCGGGTCACCCCTCCACTTT
cdr3_aa: CASSLGDRAGSPLHF
v_call: TRBV5-1
clone_size: -
j_call: TRBJ1-6
d_call: TRBD1

cdr3_nt: TGTGCCAGCAGCTTGAAACAGGGCAGTAATGAGCAGTTCTTC
cdr3_aa: CASSLKQGSNEQFF
v_call: TRBV5-4
clone_size: -
j_call: TRBJ2-1
d_call: -

cdr3_nt: TGTGCCTCTAGGGGCGGAGCAACTAATGAAAAACTGTTTTTT
cdr3_aa: CASRGGATNEKLFF
v_call: TRBV30
clone_size: once
j_call: TRBJ1-4
d_call: -

cdr3_nt: TGTGCCAGCAGGGCAGCTGGAAACACCATATATTTT
cdr3_aa: CASRAAGNTIYF
v_call: TRBV12-3/TRBV12-4
clone_size: few
j_call: TRBJ1-3
d_call: -

cdr3_nt: TGTGCCAGCAGCCAGCTGACAGCCTATGGCTACACCTTC
cdr3_aa: CASSQLTAYGYTF
v_call: TRBV3-1/TRBV3-2
clone_size: few
j_call: TRBJ1-2
d_call: -

cdr3_nt: TGTGCCAGCAGTTACGACACCGGAACTGAAGCTTTCTTT
cdr3_aa: CASSYDTGTEAFF
v_call: TRBV6-6
clone_size: once
j_call: TRBJ1-1
d_call: -

cdr3_nt: TGTGCCAGCAGCTCCGGGACAGGCGTCTCTCTCGGTAACTATGGCTACACCTTC
cdr3_aa: CASSSGTGVSLGNYGYTF
v_call: TRBV5-6
clone_size: -
j_call: TRBJ1-2
d_call: TRBD1

cdr3_nt: TGCAGCGCTGCCGGGACAGAGTACCAAGAGACCCAGTACTTC
cdr3_aa: CSAAGTEYQETQYF
v_call: TRBV29-1
clone_size: -
j_call: TRBJ2-5
d_call: TRBD1

cdr3_nt: TGTGCCAGTAGTACGTTCCCCCGAGCTGAGCAGTTCTTC
cdr3_aa: CASSTFPRAEQFF
v_call: TRBV19
clone_size: -
j_call: TRBJ2-1
d_call: -

cdr3_nt: TGTGCCAGCAGCTCTACAGGGGGAGGGACTGAAGCTTTCTTT
cdr3_aa: CASSSTGGGTEAFF
v_call: TRBV9
clone_size: once
j_call: TRBJ1-1
d_call: TRBD1

cdr3_nt: TGTGCCAGCAGTTATGGACAGGGGGAAGAAAAACTGTTTTTT
cdr3_aa: CASSYGQGEEKLFF
v_call: TRBV2
clone_size: -
j_call: TRBJ1-4
d_call: TRBD1

cdr3_nt: TGTGCCAGCAGCGTGCTAGCGGGAGCCGACGAGCAGTACTTC
cdr3_aa: CASSVLAGADEQYF
v_call: TRBV9
clone_size: -
j_call: TRBJ2-7
d_call: TRBD2

cdr3_nt: TGTGCCAGCAGCCAAATTATTTATAGCGGGATCTCTGGGGCCAACGTCCTGACTTTC
cdr3_aa: CASSQIIYSGISGANVLTF
v_call: TRBV3-1/TRBV3-2
clone_size: -
j_call: TRBJ2-6
d_call: TRBD2

cdr3_nt: TGTGCCAGCACTACCTCGGCGGGCCCCTACGAGCAGTACTTC
cdr3_aa: CASTTSAGPYEQYF
v_call: TRBV7-2
clone_size: -
j_call: TRBJ2-7
d_call: -